This paragraph covers one T cell receptor (beta chain) sequence. As yet, its antigen is unknown. A much larger clone differs by one base, so this may be a read error. After constant-region reverse-primer amplification, full-length variable regions underwent semi-nested PCR with Nested Universal Primer A. Using its own MiXCR run on the 5' RACE reads, TCRdb lists one record per CDR3 protein. The data contain several thousand distinct CDR3 sequences, around a third of them singletons. Tregs were sorted as CD4+CD25+CD127-/low cells. Whole-study findings and limits: Tumor memory CD4+ T cell TCR gene usage clustered with blood and lymph node memory CD4+ cells and lymph node naive CD4+ cells. Greatest tumor Treg TCR overlap was with tumor naive CD4+ cells.

The CDR3 is made up of 14 amino acids. Germline lookup yields CDR1 DFQATT and CDR2 SNEGSKA (reference sequence). This TCR was sampled from a female donor with breast cancer. Sequencing was performed on Tregs sorted from blood. The gene calls are TRBV20-1 and TRBJ1-5; D call uncertain. The CDR3 loop reads CSAMVSTVNQPQRF. Written as DNA, the CDR3 is TGCAGTGCTATGGTTTCGACCGTGAATCAGCCCCAGCGTTTT.